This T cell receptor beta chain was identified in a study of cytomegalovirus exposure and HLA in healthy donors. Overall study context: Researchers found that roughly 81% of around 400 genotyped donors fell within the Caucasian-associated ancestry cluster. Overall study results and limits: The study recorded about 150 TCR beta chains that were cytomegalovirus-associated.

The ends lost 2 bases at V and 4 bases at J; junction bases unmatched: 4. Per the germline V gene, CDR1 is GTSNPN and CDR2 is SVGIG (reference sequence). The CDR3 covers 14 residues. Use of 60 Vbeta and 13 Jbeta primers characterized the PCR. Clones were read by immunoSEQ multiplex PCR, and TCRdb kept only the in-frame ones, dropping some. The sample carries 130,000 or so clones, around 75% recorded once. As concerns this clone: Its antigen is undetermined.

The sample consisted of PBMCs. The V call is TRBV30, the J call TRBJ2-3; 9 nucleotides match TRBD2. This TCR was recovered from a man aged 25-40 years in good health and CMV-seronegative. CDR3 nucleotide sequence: TGTGCCTGGAGTCGTCTAGCGGGGTCAGATACGCAGTATTTT. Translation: CAWSRLAGSDTQYF.